The sample holds many counts of the clone carrying this T cell receptor beta chain. The data were taken from a study of cytotoxic CD8 clonotypes in ibrutinib-treated CLL. Study information: Samples showed on average around 240,000 productive templates and approximately 94,000 productive rearrangements.

TCRdb keeps only in-frame clones here, not all; method: immunoSEQ multiplex PCR. In the table there are around 29,000 clones, more than 65% of which are singletons. CDR1 and CDR2 (germline): LNHDA, SQIVND (reference sequence). The CDR3 contains 12 residues. V was pared by 4 bases and J by 7 bases, with 10 bases between. The rearrangement uses TRBV19 and TRBJ1-2, with D perhaps TRBD1 (6 bases). This receptor was identified in a human donor with chronic lymphocytic leukemia. This specimen was PBMCs, taken after 24 months of ibrutinib treatment. This CDR3 is CASSTGAGGYTF. In DNA, the CDR3 is TGTGCCAGTAGTACAGGGGCGGGTGGCTACACCTTC.